This TCR beta chain was observed in a study of blood T cell repertoires in COVID-19. Authors' processing steps: Amplified reference gene primers provided the basis for estimating nucleated cell counts. The protocol was immunoSEQ multiplex PCR, while the TCRdb copy is restricted to in-frame clones and leaves out a portion. That table furnishes V, J and clone size, whereas the DNA furnished D and trimming. The table has some 350,000 clones, approximately 87% seen once; the top ten hold more than 5%. During active infection, Seattle patients enrolled and were then monitored through disease. The trim removed 0 bases at V and 0 bases at J, leaving 3 bases unmatched. Germline V gives CDR1 SGHRS, CDR2 YFSETQ. CDR3 length: 15 residues.

The clonotype comes from a woman aged 45-60 years with COVID-19, enrolled during active disease. The chain employs TRBV5-1 and TRBJ2-7; 7 nucleotides agree with TRBD1. The sample was peripheral blood. The CDR3: CASSLGRTGSYEQYF. CDR3 sequence (DNA): TGCGCCAGCAGCTTGGGTAGGACAGGCTCCTACGAGCAGTACTTC.